A single sample is the source of the 26 T cell receptor beta chains below, sequenced in a study of T-cell memory formation after mild COVID-19. TCRdb called the 5' RACE reads again in MiXCR, with one record for every CDR3 protein. Altogether 300,000 to 400,000 distinct CDR3 sequences are present, roughly 15% being singletons, with the ten largest covering 22%. The sequencing input was PBMCs or a T cell subset sorted from them (not recorded which). These receptors were taken from a man in his late teens or twenties who had mild COVID-19 (a few samples of this study predate the infection). Cell type and time point are not known.

This clonotype has only a few counts. The chain carries TRBV12-3 or TRBV12-4 and TRBJ2-7; TRBD1 matches at 9 bases. With V trimmed by 6 bases and J by 4 bases, 4 bases remained unmatched. The CDR3 runs 13 residues. The DNA of the CDR3 is TGTGCCAGCAGGGGACAGGGTCTATACGAGCAGTACTTC. Translating it yields CASRGQGLYEQYF.

The chain links TRBV9 to TRBJ2-1, with TRBD2 matching over 12 bases. The CDR3 runs to 16 residues. The J segment lost 7 bases and the V segment lost 4 bases, leaving 9 bases of the junction unmatched. Germline lookup yields CDR1 SGDLS and CDR2 YYNGEE. CDR3 DNA sequence: TGTGCCAGCAGCCATCCTCTAGCGGGGGGGCCTAATGAGCAGTTCTTC. Translated: CASSHPLAGGPNEQFF.

This clonotype was found many times. This sequence joins TRBV20-1 and TRBJ2-1; a possible D gene is TRBD1 (6 bases). This CDR3 is built from 13 residues. V was trimmed by 3 bases and J by 3 bases, leaving 9 bases between them. Per the germline V gene, CDR1 is DFQATT and CDR2 is SNEGSKA (reference sequence). The CDR3 here is CSARTGNYNEQFF. The DNA for the CDR3 is TGCAGTGCTAGGACAGGTAACTACAATGAGCAGTTCTTC.

Remarks on this clonotype: It may be a read error: a sequence one base away is much more abundant. The genes are TRBV11-2 and TRBJ2-5; D is ambiguous. Germline V gene sequence: CDR1 SGHAT, CDR2 FQNNGV. The CDR3 is 11 amino acids. This CDR3 reads CASSSGRTKYF. The DNA of the CDR3 is TGTGCCAGCAGCTCTGGGCGGACCAAGTACTTC.

The CDR3 DNA sequence: TGTGCCAGCAGTGCCGCGGTGGGGGCAGGAAACATTCAGTACTTC. Amino acid sequence: CASSAAVGAGNIQYF. The chain has TRBV28 and TRBJ2-4; possible D gene TRBD1, 6 bases. CDR3 size: 15 residues. The germline V gene has CDR1 MDHEN and CDR2 SYDVKM. V lost 5 bases, J lost 6 bases, and 17 bases lay in between.

The chain joins TRBV24-1 to TRBJ2-1, with D maybe TRBD1 (6 bases). In germline, CDR1 is KGHDR, CDR2 SFDVKD. The CDR3 sequence is 13 residues long. V was cut by 6 bases and J by 4 bases, with 9 bases left in between. As DNA, the CDR3 is TGTGCCACCAGTACAGGGATATACAATGAGCAGTTCTTC. Amino acids: CATSTGIYNEQFF.

This clonotype showed up just once. The chain carries TRBV6-6 and TRBJ1-4; D gene unclear. The CDR3 spans 14 residues. V was pared by 7 bases and J by 3 bases, with 12 bases between. Looked up from germline, CDR1 is MNHNY and CDR2 is SVGAGI (reference sequence). The CDR3 DNA reads TGTGCCAGCAAGATACCCGCCTCTAATGAAAAACTGTTTTTT. Translation gives CASKIPASNEKLFF.

In DNA form, the CDR3 reads TGTGCCAGCAGCTCCGGCGGGGGACACACCGGGGAGCTGTTTTTT. Residues: CASSSGGGHTGELFF. The chain employs TRBV11-3 and TRBJ2-2, with 7 nucleotides matching TRBD2. The J segment lost 3 bases and the V segment lost 4 bases, leaving 5 bases of the junction unmatched. Germline assignment: CDR1 SGHNT and CDR2 YENEEA. This CDR3 is 15 amino acids long.

This clonotype was detected a few times. This chain uses TRBV7-2 with TRBJ2-2; D is possibly TRBD2 (5 bases). The CDR3 spans 15 residues. Germline V lookup: CDR1 SGHTA, CDR2 FQGNSA. V was cut by 5 bases and J by 0 bases, with 10 bases left in between. The CDR3 protein is CASSRGSANTGELFF. The CDR3 coding sequence is TGTGCCAGCAGCCGAGGGAGCGCGAACACCGGGGAGCTGTTTTTT.

The chain has TRBV20-1 and TRBJ2-2; TRBD2 matches at 14 bases. Trimming at V came to 6 bases and at J to 6 bases, leaving 9 bases not matched to a gene. This CDR3 is 16 amino acids long. The germline V gene encodes CDR1 DFQATT and CDR2 SNEGSKA (reference sequence). CDR3 protein: CSALSRLAGGPGELFF. As DNA, the CDR3 is TGCAGTGCGTTAAGCCGACTAGCGGGGGGGCCCGGGGAGCTGTTTTTT.

This clonotype showed up just a few times. This chain joins TRBV15 and TRBJ2-7; tentatively, D is TRBD1 (5 bases). The CDR3 extends over 14 amino acids. The germline V gene has CDR1 LNHNV and CDR2 YYDKDF (reference sequence). Trimming removed 3 bases at V and 0 bases at J, with 9 bases between. The CDR3 DNA reads as TGTGCCACCAGCAGGACAGAAGGCTCCTACGAGCAGTACGTC. It codes for CATSRTEGSYEQYV.

In this sample, this clonotype turned up a few times. The chain recombines TRBV29-1 with TRBJ2-1; possible D gene TRBD2, 5 bases. Deletions cut 6 bases from V and 0 bases from J, with 15 bases between. In germline, CDR1 is SQVTM, CDR2 ANQGSEA. The CDR3 extends over 15 amino acids. The CDR3 reads CSVGSRSGSYNEQFF. CDR3 DNA sequence: TGCAGCGTGGGTTCGCGGAGCGGCTCCTACAATGAGCAGTTCTTC.

V gene TRBV9 combines with J gene TRBJ2-3, with TRBD2 matching 7 bases. CDR1 SGDLS and CDR2 YYNGEE come from the germline V gene. This CDR3 spans 18 amino acids. V shed 3 bases, J shed 4 bases, and the junction held 17 bases outside the gene matches. As DNA, the CDR3 is TGTGCCAGCAGCGAGCTACCCACCCCCGGGGGGAGCGCAGATACGCAGTATTTT. Residues: CASSELPTPGGSADTQYF.

In its sample, this clonotype was seen a few times. The gene calls are TRBV18 and TRBJ2-7; D is unclear. V was trimmed by 0 bases and J by 5 bases, leaving 8 bases between them. Per germline, CDR1 KGHSH and CDR2 LQKENI. The CDR3 runs to 13 residues. This CDR3 is CASSPPLSDEQYV. CDR3 sequence (DNA): TGTGCCAGCTCACCACCGTTGAGTGACGAGCAGTACGTC.

Many counts were recorded for this clonotype. The V and J genes are TRBV5-1 and TRBJ2-1, with unresolved D. This CDR3 region has 15 residues. Between the trimmed V and J ends, which lost 2 bases and 3 bases, there was a span of 12 bases. Per the germline V gene, CDR1 is SGHRS and CDR2 is YFSETQ. The CDR3 DNA follows: TGCGCCAGCAGCTTTGGGGTAATCTACTACAATGAGCAGTTCTTC. It encodes CASSFGVIYYNEQFF. Supplemented by reference TRBV5-1 and TRBJ2-1, the full variable domain reads KAGVTQTPRYLIKTRGQQVTLSCSPISGHRSVSWYQQTPGQGLQFLFEYFSETQRNKGNFPGRFSGRQFSNSRSEMNVSTLELGDSALYLCASSFGVIYYNEQFFGPGTRLTVL.

This clonotype was seen only a few times. The chain employs TRBV10-2 and TRBJ2-1, with 10 positions matching TRBD1. The trim removed 6 bases at V and 8 bases at J, leaving 4 bases unmatched. The germline CDR1 and CDR2 sequences are WSHSY and SAAADI. The CDR3 covers 13 residues. The CDR3 coding sequence is TGCGCCAGCAGCCTGACAGGGGGCTATGAGCAGTTCTTC. Encoded protein: CASSLTGGYEQFF.

The chain combines TRBV4-3 with TRBJ2-5, with TRBD2 matching 9 bases. J gave up 2 bases and V 0 bases, and 7 bases lay outside the gene matches. In germline, CDR1 is LGHNA, CDR2 YSLEER. There are 17 residues in the CDR3. This chain's CDR3 is CASSQEPAGGGQETQYF. The CDR3 DNA sequence: TGCGCCAGCAGCCAAGAACCCGCGGGGGGGGGTCAAGAGACCCAGTACTTC.

This clonotype has a count of ten or more. The chain carries TRBV5-1 and TRBJ2-1, with 11 nucleotides matching TRBD2. Germline trimming cut 0 bases from V and 8 bases from J; bases unmatched to any gene: 4. CDR3 length: 15 amino acids. Germline CDR1 and CDR2: SGHRS and YFSETQ. CDR3 in DNA: TGCGCCAGCAGCTTGGCCCCGACTAGCGGGGATGAGCAGTTCTTC. Its protein is CASSLAPTSGDEQFF.

V gene TRBV2 combines with J gene TRBJ2-7; 9 nucleotides align to TRBD1. The CDR3 loop spans 17 amino acids. Germline values: CDR1 SNHLY, CDR2 FYNNEI. Trimming cost V 6 bases and J 3 bases; bases outside gene matches: 15. The CDR3 sequence is CASRKGEGGQGNYEQYF. CDR3 coding DNA: TGTGCCAGCAGAAAAGGGGAAGGGGGACAGGGTAACTACGAGCAGTACTTC.

In this sample, this clonotype turned up a few times. The chain recombines TRBV28 with TRBJ2-6; the D is unclear. This CDR3 contains 14 residues. CDR1 is MDHEN, CDR2 SYDVKM, per germline. Deletions cut 4 bases from V and 4 bases from J, with 8 bases between. The DNA for the CDR3 is TGTGCCAGCAGTTCCCCACCAGGGGCCAACGTCCTGACTTTC. Its protein product is CASSSPPGANVLTF.

The chain couples TRBV6-5 to TRBJ2-6; D may be TRBD1 (5 bases). CDR3 size: 20 residues. V lost 6 bases to trimming and J lost 0 bases, with 24 bases between them. Germline V gives CDR1 MNHEY, CDR2 SVGAGI. As DNA, the CDR3 is TGTGCCAGCAGACACTATCGACAGTCCCCTCTGAGCTCTGGGGCCAACGTCCTGACTTTC. Translating it yields CASRHYRQSPLSSGANVLTF.

A few counts support this clonotype. V is TRBV12-3 or TRBV12-4 and J is TRBJ2-3; maybe TRBD1 (6 bases). The germline V and J ends were trimmed by 6 bases and 2 bases, with 15 bases remaining between them. This CDR3 region has 15 residues. In DNA, the CDR3 is TGTGCCAGCAGCATACAGGGTCTTTACACAGATACGCAGTATTTT. It codes for CASSIQGLYTDTQYF.

This clonotype occurred a few times. The rearrangement joins TRBV7-8 to TRBJ1-3; D uncertain. There are 14 residues in the CDR3. CDR1 and CDR2 (germline): SGHVS, FQNEAQ. V lost 3 bases to trimming and J lost 0 bases, with 6 bases between them. The CDR3 coding sequence is TGTGCCAGCAGCTTCAACCCCTCTGGAAACACCATATATTTT. This encodes CASSFNPSGNTIYF.

The CDR3 DNA sequence: TGTGCCAGCAGTTACCCCGCCGAAGAGACCCAGTACTTC. As protein: CASSYPAEETQYF. This chain joins TRBV6-5 and TRBJ2-5; the D is unclear. The germline V gene encodes CDR1 MNHEY and CDR2 SVGAGI. The CDR3 runs 13 residues. The V end was cut by 2 bases, the J end by 3 bases, with 7 bases between.

The chain links TRBV23-1 to TRBJ2-5, with D possibly being TRBD1 (5 bases). TRBV23-1 is placed among ORFs of uncertain function. There are 15 residues in the CDR3. Trimming pared 0 bases from V and 4 bases from J, leaving 12 bases between. The CDR3 loop is CASSQSPQGGETQYF. CDR3 bases: TGCGCCAGCAGTCAATCACCCCAGGGTGGAGAGACCCAGTACTTC.

This clonotype was counted many times. The chain employs TRBV5-1 and TRBJ1-1; D is perhaps TRBD1 (5 bases). The CDR3 sequence is 12 residues long. The V end lost 1 base, the J end lost 6 bases, and 7 bases lay between the germline ends. The germline gives CDR1 SGHRS, CDR2 YFSETQ. CDR3 DNA: TGCGCCAGCAGCTTGCGGGGCCCTGAAGCTTTCTTT. Encoded protein: CASSLRGPEAFF.